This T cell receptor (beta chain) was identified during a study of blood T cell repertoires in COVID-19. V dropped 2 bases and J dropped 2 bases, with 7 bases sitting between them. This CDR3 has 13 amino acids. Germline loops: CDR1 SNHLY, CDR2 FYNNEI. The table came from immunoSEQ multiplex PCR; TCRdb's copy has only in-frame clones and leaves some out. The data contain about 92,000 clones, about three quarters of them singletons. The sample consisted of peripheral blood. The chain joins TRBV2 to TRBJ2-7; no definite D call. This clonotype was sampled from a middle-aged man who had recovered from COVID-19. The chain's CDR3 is CASSESPAYEQYF. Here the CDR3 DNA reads TGTGCCAGCAGTGAATCACCAGCCTACGAGCAGTACTTC.